This entry is about one T cell receptor beta chain. The antigen is not known. Trimming took off 2 bases at V and 1 base at J, with 17 bases between the two ends. CDR1 is SEHNR and CDR2 is FQNEAQ in the germline V gene (reference sequence). The CDR3 is made up of 17 amino acids. This record belongs to a study of OX40 agonist ivuxolimab in advanced cancers. Study summary: There were three patients with partial responses, one having hepatocellular carcinoma and two cutaneous melanoma. Study observations and caveats: At 0.1 to 3.0 mg/kg and by week 6, clonal expansion occurred in CD4+ and CD8+ blood T cells. On average, a greater number of expanded clones characterised CD8+ T cells relative to CD4+. Specificity for antigen went undetermined in the expanded peripheral T cells.

Generated by immunoSEQ multiplex PCR, the TCRdb table keeps only in-frame clones and is missing some. Here the sample spans just over 90,000 clones, 92% being singletons. Here the sequenced sample was CD4+ or CD8+ T cells sorted from blood, taken in a trial of the OX40 agonist ivuxolimab. This chain uses TRBV7-9 with TRBJ2-5; D perhaps matches TRBD1 (7 bases). The receptor was isolated from an adult with an advanced solid tumor such as melanoma, head and neck, liver or kidney cancer. The CDR3 sequence is CASSLRGMDRIQETQYF. Here the CDR3 DNA reads TGTGCCAGCAGCTTACGGGGGATGGACAGGATCCAAGAGACCCAGTACTTC.